These 18 T cell receptor beta chains were all obtained from the same sample, sequenced in a study of blood T cells in healthy people across ages. Using a J-beta primer mix together with a sample-barcoded 5' primer, a second PCR was run for roughly 7 to 12 cycles. TCRdb reprocessed the 5' RACE reads with MiXCR, giving one entry per CDR3 protein. The data hold roughly 1.5 million distinct CDR3 sequences, with less than 45% observed a single time. Sequenced: blood. These receptors originate from a woman under 30 in good health.

The J gene is TRBJ1-5, the V gene TRBV27; the match to TRBD1 covers 8 bases. The V segment lost 6 bases and the J segment 9 bases; nucleotides outside the gene matches: 7. This CDR3 is 13 amino acids long. Germline CDR1 reads MNHEY; CDR2 reads SMNVEV (reference sequence). The CDR3 sequence: CASSPQGAGPQHF. For the CDR3, the DNA is TGTGCCAGCAGCCCGCAGGGGGCTGGGCCCCAGCATTTT.

This chain joins TRBV20-1 and TRBJ2-2; TRBD1 agrees at 11 bases. Germline lookup yields CDR1 DFQATT and CDR2 SNEGSKA (reference sequence). Trimming cost V 7 bases and J 6 bases; bases outside gene matches: 4. This CDR3 region has 13 residues. The chain's CDR3 is CSVGQGAAGELFF. CDR3 in DNA: TGCAGTGTTGGACAGGGGGCCGCCGGGGAGCTGTTTTTT.

V gene TRBV4-1 combines with J gene TRBJ1-2, with D perhaps TRBD1 (6 bases). Germline loops: CDR1 MGHRA, CDR2 YSYEKL. V was pared by 0 bases and J by 4 bases, with 9 bases between. There are 14 residues in the CDR3. DNA of the CDR3: TGCGCCAGCAGCCAAGATTACAGGGCCTATGGCTACACCTTC. Translated: CASSQDYRAYGYTF.

J is TRBJ1-5 and V is TRBV12-3 or TRBV12-4; D gene unclear. The CDR3 loop spans 14 amino acids. V lost 6 bases and J 3 bases, leaving 12 bases between the germline ends. CDR3 DNA: TGTGCCAGCAGCCCCGAGCCGTTCAATCAGCCCCAGCATTTT. Its protein is CASSPEPFNQPQHF.

This clonotype occurred a few times. This rearrangement joins TRBV20-1 to TRBJ2-1; the match to TRBD2 covers 10 bases. V was pared by 2 bases and J by 5 bases, with 6 bases of the junction left unmatched. CDR1 is DFQATT, CDR2 SNEGSKA, per germline (reference sequence). CDR3 length equals 15 residues. The CDR3 is CSARSLAGMNNEQFF. The CDR3 nucleotides are TGCAGTGCTAGATCACTAGCGGGGATGAACAATGAGCAGTTCTTC.

This clonotype was found a few times. The chain has TRBV28 and TRBJ2-7; 7 bases agree with TRBD1. Germline CDR1 reads MDHEN; CDR2 reads SYDVKM. The CDR3 is made up of 12 amino acids. The junction had 8 bases not matched to a gene; V was cut back by 6 bases and J by 9 bases. The CDR3 here is CASSSTGYRQYF. The CDR3 DNA sequence: TGTGCCAGCAGCTCGACAGGGTATAGGCAGTACTTC.

The gene calls are TRBV3-1 and TRBJ1-2, with D uncertain. V was shortened by 11 bases and J by 0 bases, with 16 bases between the two germline ends. Germline assignment: CDR1 LGHDT and CDR2 YNNKEL (reference sequence). The CDR3 covers 14 residues. This chain's CDR3 is CAVWREGANYGYTF. CDR3 coding DNA: TGTGCCGTGTGGAGGGAAGGAGCTAACTATGGCTACACCTTC.

A note on this clonotype: It may be a read error: a sequence one base away is much more abundant. This chain joins TRBV29-1 and TRBJ2-3; TRBD2 is a possible D gene (6 bases). Germline CDR1 and CDR2: SQVTM and ANQGSEA. V dropped 8 bases and J dropped 4 bases, with 16 bases sitting between them. The CDR3 loop spans 13 amino acids. CDR3 DNA sequence: TGCAGCCAGCGGGTCGCTAGCTCAGATACGCAGTATTTT. Its translation is CSQRVASSDTQYF.

V is TRBV6-5 and J is TRBJ1-1; no clear D. Germline-derived CDR1 and CDR2 are MNHEY and SVGAGI. Trimming removed 0 bases at V and 1 base at J, with 9 bases between. The CDR3 is made up of 15 amino acids. The CDR3 sequence is CASSYSAHQNTEAFF. The DNA of the CDR3 is TGTGCCAGCAGTTACTCTGCACACCAGAACACTGAAGCTTTCTTT.

J is TRBJ2-3 and V is TRBV20-1; TRBD1 aligns across 10 bases. Looked up from germline, CDR1 is DFQATT and CDR2 is SNEGSKA (reference sequence). The length of the CDR3 is 16 residues. V lost 2 bases, J lost 4 bases, and 9 bases stayed unmatched. The CDR3 loop is CSARNPGQGPPDTQYF. DNA for the CDR3: TGCAGTGCTAGAAATCCGGGACAGGGGCCGCCAGATACGCAGTATTTT.

This clonotype occurred a few times. The chain combines TRBV14 with TRBJ1-4; D is undetermined. Trimming pared 4 bases from V and 8 bases from J, leaving 11 bases between. The CDR3 runs to 13 residues. Germline assignment: CDR1 SGHDN and CDR2 FVKESK. The CDR3 is CASSRPGGEKLFF. The CDR3 DNA reads TGTGCCAGCAGCCGTCCGGGAGGGGAAAAACTGTTTTTT.

The chain is built from TRBV7-9 and TRBJ2-5; D might be TRBD1 (5 bases). V was clipped by 4 bases and J by 0 bases, with 12 bases between them. This CDR3 comprises 15 residues. Germline CDR1 and CDR2: SEHNR and FQNEAQ (reference sequence). The CDR3 reads CASSSFLDNQETQYF. The CDR3 DNA is TGTGCCAGCAGCTCCTTCTTGGACAACCAAGAGACCCAGTACTTC.

This sequence joins TRBV10-3 and TRBJ2-5; D gene unclear. Near its end, the DNA agrees better with TRBJ2-7, so the J call may be wrong. Germline V gene data show CDR1 as ENHRY and CDR2 as SYGVKD. This CDR3 has 11 amino acids. CDR3 nucleotide sequence: TGTGCCATCAGTCTGGGGTCCGAGCAGTACTTC. This sequence encodes CAISLGSEQYF.

This clonotype was observed at least ten times. This rearrangement joins TRBV4-1 to TRBJ2-2, with D possibly TRBD1 on 5 matching bases. Trimming stripped 6 bases from V and 0 bases from J, with 8 bases between. Germline V lookup: CDR1 MGHRA, CDR2 YSYEKL. The length of the CDR3 is 14 residues. The CDR3 loop is CASRDSPNTGELFF. Here the CDR3 DNA reads TGCGCCAGCAGAGACAGCCCGAACACCGGGGAGCTGTTTTTT.

The CDR3 DNA reads TGTGCCAGCAGCCCTAGAGGTCCGAGAGACGGCTACACCTTC. It is translated as CASSPRGPRDGYTF. V gene TRBV7-2 combines with J gene TRBJ1-2; D remains unclear. Germline V gene lookup returns CDR1 SGHTA and CDR2 FQGNSA. The CDR3 contains 14 residues. V shed 5 bases and J shed 8 bases, with 18 bases lying between them.

A single count supports this clonotype. The genes are TRBV9 and TRBJ2-5; no clear D gene. This CDR3 has 13 residues. Germline loops: CDR1 SGDLS, CDR2 YYNGEE. V lost 3 bases and J 4 bases, leaving 10 bases between the germline ends. The CDR3 DNA reads TGTGCCAGCAGCGCGAGCCCCGCAGAGACCCAGTACTTC. This codes for CASSASPAETQYF. Filled out from reference TRBV9 and TRBJ2-5, the complete variable domain reads DSGVTQTPKHLITATGQRVTLRCSPRSGDLSVYWYQQSLDQGLQFLIQYYNGEERAKGNILERFSAQQFPDLHSELNLSSLELGDSALYFCASSASPAETQYFGPGTRLLVL.

V gene TRBV4-3 combines with J gene TRBJ2-3; the D is unclear. The CDR3 has 17 residues. Trimming cost V 4 bases and J 3 bases, with 20 bases left between them. Germline V gene data show CDR1 as LGHNA and CDR2 as YSLEER. The CDR3, as DNA: TGCGCCAGCAGCCCTAGAGTGGACCGGGTGGTTACAGATACGCAGTATTTT. Its protein is CASSPRVDRVVTDTQYF.

The CDR3 loop reads CASSFGLVGYTF. CDR3 DNA: TGTGCCAGCAGTTTCGGGTTGGTTGGCTACACCTTC. The gene calls are TRBV12-3 or TRBV12-4 and TRBJ1-2; D unclear. V was cut by 3 bases and J by 7 bases, with 9 bases left in between. The CDR3 loop spans 12 amino acids.